This entry features one T cell receptor (beta chain) sequence. The data were obtained in a study of identical twins. MiXCR, run by TCRdb on the 5' RACE reads, gives a single entry per CDR3 protein. The sample holds hundreds of thousands of distinct CDR3 sequences, roughly 18% seen once. The sample also formed part of further work on T cells expressing NK-cell markers. That work states: Of the CD8+ T cells in 5 to 7 donors, roughly 1.0-7.5% belonged to dominant NKG2C+ clonotypes.

Material: PBMCs. This TCR came from a woman younger than 35 in good health.

The CDR3 loop is CASNLRAGTVSRAYSSGANVLTF. The CDR3 nucleotides read TGTGCCAGCAACCTCAGGGCAGGTACGGTCTCCCGGGCTTACTCCTCTGGGGCCAACGTCCTGACTTTC. This rearrangement joins TRBV5-2 to TRBJ2-6; no DNA check was done on the table's D call, TRBD1. TRBV5-2 is annotated as a pseudogene. The CDR3 consists of 23 residues.